Here is one TCR beta chain with its context. This clonotype has just one count. Its target antigen remains unknown. The input lacks base qualities; no much larger clone sits a single base away. Trimming removed 8 bases from V and 3 bases from J, leaving 8 bases between the germline ends. Per the germline V gene, MNHEY is the CDR1 and SVGEGT is the CDR2. The CDR3 starts with the cysteine, ends with the phenylalanine, and has 11 residues. Just the 33-base CDR3 DNA is kept, in frame starting at base 1. This specimen comes from a study of blood T cells in healthy people across ages (dated by TCRdb to the mid-2010s). At the level of the whole study: In model experiments, roughly one uniquely barcoded TCR beta cDNA molecule per two T cells was captured by template switching. Using deep sequencing normalized with unique cDNA molecular identifiers, the study measured how TCR beta repertoire diversity changes with age. Two additional independent replicas of 1 million unique cDNA reads from the same blood draw were analyzed for two donors (one aged 18 to 30 and one aged 80 or older). To avoid experimental bias, donors of different ages were distributed randomly across sequencing lanes. The donors were divided into four age groups: young (average approximately 16 years), middle-aged (over 35), aged (approximately 64) and long-lived (82). Study-wide findings and limitations: Because donor CMV infection status was unknown, age-related changes in expanded clonotypes were potentially confounded. Total diversity estimates from one million sequenced T cells were considered lower bounds and underestimates. A strong correlation was found between observed TCR beta diversity and the percentage of naive T cells measured by flow cytometry. Since profiling was done on bulk unsorted PBMCs, naive and antigen-experienced compartments could not be conclusively compared. The long-lived group showed more naive CD4+ T cells, fewer expanded clones and increased TCR diversity than the aged group, suggesting age selection. Observed TCR beta diversity per million T cells fell roughly linearly with age, and a significant reduction was already apparent by age around 40.

The donors were under 40 Caucasian individuals from Russia, aged roughly 6 to 90 years, who were systemically healthy. Around 9.7 milliliters of peripheral blood were collected from each donor into EDTA-treated Vacutainer tubes. PBMCs were isolated by Ficoll-Paque density-gradient centrifugation, with at least 7 million obtained per sample. Total RNA, at least 6 micrograms per sample, was extracted from PBMCs with Trizol reagent. For every donor, flow cytometry on a PBMC aliquot measured the percentage of naive CD45RAhigh/CD27high T cells. The protocol used for the library was 5' RACE. The listed sequencing device is Illumina HiSeq 2500. A second roughly 6 to 11 cycle PCR used a sample-barcoded 5' primer and a J-beta primer mix. A template-switch 5' adaptor carrying 12 random nucleotides introduced a unique molecular identifier onto each TCR beta cDNA molecule. Each sample yielded at least 3 million CDR3-containing paired-end reads. First-strand cDNA was synthesized from all RNA with the Mint cDNA synthesis kit, primed by a TRBC-specific oligonucleotide. After uracil-DNA glycosylase treatment, a first 18-cycle PCR used universal primers M1SS and BC2_uni_R on all cDNA. The authors' analysis ran thus. For normalization, 1 million high-quality reads, each with a distinct molecular identifier, were randomly selected from each sample. Reads with shared molecular identifiers were discarded instead of being binned into consensus sequences. MiTCR, with a Q25 quality threshold and the strictest error-elimination algorithm, was used for CDR3 identification, clonotype clustering and error correction. A nonparametric unseen species model using Euler transformation provided a lower-bound estimate of total TCR beta diversity. TCRdb itself trimmed the public reads at Q25 with fastp, ran MiXCR and retained productive beta chains. Identical CDR3 protein sequences are pooled into one entry, listed with their most common genes and DNA. The V and J calls, along with clone size, are taken from TCRdb and not from the paper's own processing. For this sample there are 1.2 million to 1.5 million distinct CDR3 sequences; roughly 40% appear just once. Together, the top ten hold 7.9% of the sample.

This clonotype originated in a woman between 18 and 29 years old in good health. This sequence uses TRBV6-2 or TRBV6-3 and TRBJ2-7; no D gene is confidently identified. Specimen: blood. The DNA reads as follows: TGTGCCAGCGGTAGAAACTACGAGCAGTACTTC. This encodes CASGRNYEQYF.